Presented here are 12 T cell receptor beta chains from one specimen sequenced in a study of blood T cell repertoires in COVID-19. This table comes from immunoSEQ multiplex PCR, and its TCRdb copy is limited to in-frame clones, with some not included. The sample yields 130,000 to 150,000 clones, around 81% seen once. Material: peripheral blood. These receptors were obtained from a woman aged 45-60 years with acute or convalescent COVID-19.

V is TRBV2 and J is TRBJ2-3; no reliable D call. This CDR3 has 16 residues. Germline V gene data show CDR1 as SNHLY and CDR2 as FYNNEI. The germline V and J ends were trimmed by 2 bases and 2 bases, with 14 bases remaining between them. The CDR3 loop reads CASSEFSRGSTDTQYF. CDR3 nucleotide sequence: TGTGCCAGCAGTGAATTTAGTCGAGGCTCCACAGATACGCAGTATTTT.

The V and J genes are TRBV5-1 and TRBJ2-7, with a possible D match to TRBD1 (5 bases). V was clipped by 8 bases and J by 0 bases, with 30 bases between them. The germline CDR1 and CDR2 sequences are SGHRS and YFSETQ. This CDR3 is built from 19 residues. The CDR3 sequence is CARPPDKGHPLRGSYEQYF. The CDR3 DNA follows: TGCGCCAGACCCCCGGATAAAGGACATCCTTTAAGGGGCTCCTACGAGCAGTACTTC.

This clone showed up just once. One end of the junction is discordant with germline, which a read error may explain. Other DNA sequences in this sample translate to the same CDR3. The chain employs TRBV12-3 or TRBV12-4 and TRBJ1-1, with a tentative D call TRBD1 (5 bases). This CDR3 has 13 residues. CDR3 loop: CASSLTGDTEAFF. CDR3 DNA sequence: TGTGCCAGCAGTTTAACAGGTGACACGGAAGCTTTCTTT.

This chain uses TRBV5-1 with TRBJ1-1, with a possible D match to TRBD1 (6 bases). There are 12 residues in the CDR3. Germline V CDR1 and CDR2: SGHRS, YFSETQ. The germline V and J ends were trimmed by 8 bases and 7 bases, with 15 bases remaining between them. This CDR3 reads CASLGAGDEAFF. For the CDR3, the DNA is TGCGCCAGTTTGGGGGCCGGAGATGAAGCTTTCTTT. Using reference TRBV5-1 and TRBJ1-1 for the parts outside the CDR3, the full variable domain is KAGVTQTPRYLIKTRGQQVTLSCSPISGHRSVSWYQQTPGQGLQFLFEYFSETQRNKGNFPGRFSGRQFSNSRSEMNVSTLELGDSALYLCASLGAGDEAFFGQGTRLTVV.

CDR3 residues: CASILRGGQNTEAFF. CDR3 sequence (DNA): TGTGCCAGTATCCTAAGGGGGGGGCAAAACACTGAAGCTTTCTTT. The chain combines TRBV19 with TRBJ1-1; tentative D call: TRBD1 (6 bases). V was pared by 7 bases and J by 2 bases, with 17 bases between. CDR1 is LNHDA, CDR2 SQIVND, per germline (reference sequence). The CDR3 contains 15 residues. Combining the CDR3 with reference TRBV19 and TRBJ1-1 gives the whole variable domain DGGITQSPKYLFRKEGQNVTLSCEQNLNHDAMYWYRQDPGQGLRLIYYSQIVNDFQKGDIAEGYSVSREKKESFPLTVTSAQKNPTAFYLCASILRGGQNTEAFFGQGTRLTVV.

The chain recombines TRBV5-4 with TRBJ2-3; 9 positions agree with TRBD2. V lost 0 bases, J lost 7 bases, and 12 bases stayed unmatched. This CDR3 region has 17 residues. The germline CDR1 and CDR2 sequences are SGHNT and YYREEE (reference sequence). This CDR3 is CASSLAVGRGGFNTQYF. CDR3 DNA sequence: TGTGCCAGCAGCTTGGCAGTGGGGCGGGGGGGGTTTAATACGCAGTATTTT.

The CDR3 sequence is CASSAGSSGGPSSYEQYF. The CDR3, as DNA: TGTGCCAGCAGTGCTGGTAGTAGCGGGGGGCCGAGCTCCTACGAGCAGTACTTC. V usage is TRBV4-2 and J usage is TRBJ2-7; 10 bases align to TRBD2. CDR1 is LGHNA and CDR2 is YNFKEQ in the germline V gene. CDR3 length equals 18 residues. V shed 6 bases and J 0 bases; nucleotides not matched to a gene: 14.

This clone was seen a handful of times. The V gene is TRBV27, the J gene TRBJ1-2, with 9 bases aligning to TRBD1. Germline loops: CDR1 MNHEY, CDR2 SMNVEV (reference sequence). Losses at the gene ends were 8 bases for V and 8 bases for J; bases not matched to a gene: 18. There are 16 residues in the CDR3. CDR3 sequence reads: CASQSGLGTGKKGYTF. The CDR3 nucleotides read TGTGCCAGCCAAAGCGGACTCGGGACAGGGAAGAAAGGCTACACCTTC.

As concerns this clone: One end of the junction fails to match germline, which may point to a read error. V is TRBV28 and J is TRBJ1-2; TRBD1 matches at 8 bases. The CDR3 length is 14 residues. Germline CDR1 MDHEN, CDR2 SYDVKM. As DNA, the CDR3 is TGTGCCAGCAACGCTGACAGGGGATATTATGGCTGCACCTTC. It specifies CASNADRGYYGCTF.

CDR3 residues: CAREDRDRGTEAFF. CDR3 nucleotide sequence: TGTGCCAGGGAAGACCGGGACAGGGGCACTGAAGCTTTCTTT. The chain recombines TRBV2 with TRBJ1-1; 10 bases map to TRBD1. Germline lookup yields CDR1 SNHLY and CDR2 FYNNEI. The CDR3 is 14 residues long. The V segment lost 9 bases and the J segment 4 bases; nucleotides outside the gene matches: 8. Complete variable domain (other parts from reference TRBV2 and TRBJ1-1): EPEVTQTPSHQVTQMGQEVILRCVPISNHLYFYWYRQILGQKVEFLVSFYNNEISEKSEIFDDQFSVERPDGSNFTLKIRSTKLEDSAMYFCAREDRDRGTEAFFGQGTRLTVV.

This clone was counted a single time. The chain joins TRBV3-1 (or the pseudogene TRBV3-2) to TRBJ1-3, with TRBD1 matching 7 bases. V trimming: 0 bases; J trimming: 8 bases; junction bases outside the gene matches: 4. The CDR3 is 14 residues long. CDR1 LGHDT and CDR2 YNNKEL come from the germline V gene (reference sequence). The CDR3 sequence is CASSQEYRGHTIYF. CDR3 bases: TGTGCCAGCAGCCAAGAATACAGGGGACACACCATATATTTT.

This clone was recorded a few times. J is TRBJ2-7 and V is TRBV7-9; weak D call: TRBD1 (5 bases). The V and J ends lost 5 bases and 3 bases respectively, with 14 bases between them. Germline V gene sequence: CDR1 SEHNR, CDR2 FQNEAQ (reference sequence). The CDR3 totals 14 residues. This chain's CDR3 is CASSETGYYYEQYF. For the CDR3, the DNA is TGTGCCAGCAGCGAAACAGGTTACTACTACGAGCAGTACTTC.